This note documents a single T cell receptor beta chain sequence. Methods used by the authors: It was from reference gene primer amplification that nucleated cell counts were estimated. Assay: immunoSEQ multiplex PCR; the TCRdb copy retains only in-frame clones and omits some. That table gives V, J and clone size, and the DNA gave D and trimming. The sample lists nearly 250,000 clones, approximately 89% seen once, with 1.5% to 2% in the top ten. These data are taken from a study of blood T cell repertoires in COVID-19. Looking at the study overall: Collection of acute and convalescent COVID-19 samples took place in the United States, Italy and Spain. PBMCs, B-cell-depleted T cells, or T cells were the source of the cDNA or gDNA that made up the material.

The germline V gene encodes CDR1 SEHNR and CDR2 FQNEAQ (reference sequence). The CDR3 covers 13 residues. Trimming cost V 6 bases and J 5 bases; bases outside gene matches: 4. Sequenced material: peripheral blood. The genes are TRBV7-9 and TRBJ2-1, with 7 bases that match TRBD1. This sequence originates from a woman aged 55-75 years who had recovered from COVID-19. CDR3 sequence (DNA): TGTGCCAGCAGACCCCAGGGGGACAATGAGCAGTTCTTC. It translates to CASRPQGDNEQFF.